This record concerns one TCR beta chain sequence. Its target is not known. This sample was included in a study of T cells in tuberculosis. Adolescents were screened for latent TB by skin test and IGRA. Only in-frame clones appear in the TCRdb table, and some are missing; sequencing was by immunoSEQ multiplex PCR. The sample yields tens of thousands of clones, about 95% seen once. This CDR3 spans 15 amino acids. V lost 7 bases to trimming and J lost 2 bases; unmatched junction nucleotides: 7. Germline V lookup: CDR1 MNHEY, CDR2 SMNVEV (reference sequence). The study, taken as a whole, reports: Smaller alpha distances in active tuberculosis partly reflected shorter CDR3-alpha lengths.

V usage is TRBV27 and J usage is TRBJ2-2, with 7 positions matching TRBD2. This sequence was found in a donor aged 10-29 years with latent tuberculosis or without tuberculosis infection. Sequencing was performed on PBMCs. The CDR3 is CASTRDYLNTGELFF. The DNA of the CDR3 is TGTGCCAGCACCCGGGACTATCTAAACACCGGGGAGCTGTTTTTT.